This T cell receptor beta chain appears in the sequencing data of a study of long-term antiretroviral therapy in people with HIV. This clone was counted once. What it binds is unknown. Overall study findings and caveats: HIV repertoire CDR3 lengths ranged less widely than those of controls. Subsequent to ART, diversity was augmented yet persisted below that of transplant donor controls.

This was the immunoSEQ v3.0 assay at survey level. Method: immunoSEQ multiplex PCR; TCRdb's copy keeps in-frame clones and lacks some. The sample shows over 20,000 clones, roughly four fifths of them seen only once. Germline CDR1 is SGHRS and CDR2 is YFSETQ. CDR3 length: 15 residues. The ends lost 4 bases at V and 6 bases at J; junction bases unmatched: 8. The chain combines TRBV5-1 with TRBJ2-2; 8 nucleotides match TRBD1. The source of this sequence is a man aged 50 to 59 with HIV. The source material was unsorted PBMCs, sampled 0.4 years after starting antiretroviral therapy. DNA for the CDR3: TGCGCCAGCAGCAATGATGCAGGGGGCTCCGGGGAGCTGTTTTTT. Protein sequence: CASSNDAGGSGELFF.